The 5 T cell receptor beta chains below come from one sample, sequenced in a study of vaccination and CD4 T cells after COVID-19. No antigens are known for them. The Oncomine TCR Beta short-read assay generated sequence data from the DNA of cultured CD4+ T cells. Cultured CD4+ T cells were the source of extracted genomic DNA. Using its own MiXCR run on the PCR reads, TCRdb lists one record per CDR3 protein. The data contain some 10,000 distinct CDR3 sequences, roughly 34% of them singletons. Indicated treatment: approximately nine-day PBMC culture with coronavirus spike peptide pools or control peptides (ViraFEST assay). Before the COVID-19 pandemic (2011-2018), CD4+ T cells were obtained from the unexposed donor. Material: CD4+ T cells from blood, cultured in vitro. These receptors came from a human donor in good health.

The chain combines TRBV20-1 with TRBJ2-7, with 15 bases lining up with TRBD2. This CDR3 is built from 18 residues. V shed 3 bases, J shed 0 bases, and the junction held 9 bases outside the gene matches. The germline V gene encodes CDR1 DFQATT and CDR2 SNEGSKA (reference sequence). The CDR3, as DNA: TGCAGTGCTAGTCAGGTTGGGACTAGCGGGAGGAGCTCCTACGAGCAGTACTTC. Protein product: CSASQVGTSGRSSYEQYF.

This clonotype was detected a few times. J is TRBJ2-7 and V is TRBV7-9; D may be TRBD1 (5 bases). Germline CDR1 is SEHNR and CDR2 is FQNEAQ (reference sequence). V was shortened by 4 bases and J by 2 bases, with 12 bases between the two germline ends. The CDR3 totals 14 residues. This chain's CDR3 is CASSSRATTYEQYF. The CDR3 DNA reads as TGTGCCAGCAGCTCCAGGGCAACCACCTACGAGCAGTACTTC.

This clonotype was detected a few times. The chain couples TRBV27 to TRBJ2-7; 8 positions match TRBD2. CDR1 and CDR2 from the germline V gene are MNHEY and SMNVEV (reference sequence). This CDR3 is 14 amino acids long. With V trimmed by 6 bases and J by 13 bases, 17 bases remained unmatched. CDR3 amino acids: CASRQRGTSEFLYF. CDR3 nucleotides: TGTGCCAGCAGACAGCGGGGGACCTCCGAATTTTTATACTTC.

The V gene is TRBV2, the J gene TRBJ2-3; TRBD2 matches at 7 bases. This CDR3 comprises 16 residues. CDR1 SNHLY and CDR2 FYNNEI come from the germline V gene. Losses at the gene ends were 3 bases for V and 0 bases for J; bases not matched to a gene: 6. DNA of the CDR3: TGTGCCAGCAGTGATGTAGCTAGCGGCAGCACAGATACGCAGTATTTT. Translating gives CASSDVASGSTDTQYF.

V usage is TRBV7-2 and J usage is TRBJ2-7; TRBD2 is a possible D gene (6 bases). Per germline, CDR1 SGHTA and CDR2 FQGNSA. The CDR3 sequence is 14 residues long. V shed 5 bases and J shed 0 bases, with 11 bases lying between them. The CDR3 reads CASSPGVSSYEQYF. The CDR3 DNA reads TGTGCCAGCAGCCCGGGAGTTAGCTCCTACGAGCAGTACTTC.